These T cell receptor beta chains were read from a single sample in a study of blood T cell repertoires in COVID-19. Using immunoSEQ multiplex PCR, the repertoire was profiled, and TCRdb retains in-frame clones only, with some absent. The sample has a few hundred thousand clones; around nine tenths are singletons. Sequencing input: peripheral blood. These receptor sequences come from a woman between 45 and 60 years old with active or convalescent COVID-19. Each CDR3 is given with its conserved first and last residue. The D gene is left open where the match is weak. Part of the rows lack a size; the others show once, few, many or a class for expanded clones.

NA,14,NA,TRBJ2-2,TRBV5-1,TGCGCCAGCAGCCCGGACTCCAACACCGGGGAGCTGTTTTTT,CASSPDSNTGELFF
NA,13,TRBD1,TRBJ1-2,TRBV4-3,TGCGCCAGCAGCCCAGGGACAGGGAGCGGCTACACCTTC,CASSPGTGSGYTF
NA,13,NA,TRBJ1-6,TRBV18,TGTGCCACTACCGGACAGAATAATTCACCCCTCCACTTT,CATTGQNNSPLHF
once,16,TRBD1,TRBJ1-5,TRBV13,TGTGCCAGCAGCAACAGACGACAGGGGGCCAATCAGCCCCAGCATTTT,CASSNRRQGANQPQHF
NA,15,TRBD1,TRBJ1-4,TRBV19,TGTGCCAGTAGTGTGGGGACAGTAACTAATGAAAAACTGTTTTTT,CASSVGTVTNEKLFF
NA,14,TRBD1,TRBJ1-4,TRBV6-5,TGTGCCAGCAGATTGACAGGGGCTAATGAAAAACTGTTTTTT,CASRLTGANEKLFF
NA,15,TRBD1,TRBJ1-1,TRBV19,TGTGCCAGTAGTACCGATCGGGACAGGGTTAATGAAGCTTTCTTT,CASSTDRDRVNEAFF
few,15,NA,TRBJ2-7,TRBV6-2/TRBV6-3,TGTGCCAGCAGTTACTCCCTGGCGGGTAGGTACGAGCAGTACTTC,CASSYSLAGRYEQYF
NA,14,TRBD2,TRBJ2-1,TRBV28,TGTGCCGGCGCAGCGGGAGGGCCTTACAATGAGCAGTTCTTC,CAGAAGGPYNEQFF
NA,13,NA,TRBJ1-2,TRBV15,TGTGCCACCAGCTTGGCCCCGGGGTATGGCTACACCTTC,CATSLAPGYGYTF
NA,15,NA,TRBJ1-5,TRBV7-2,TGTGCCAGCAGCCCAGTTGGCAGGGCCAATCAGCCCCAGCATTTT,CASSPVGRANQPQHF
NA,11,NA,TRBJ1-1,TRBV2,TGTGCCAGCTCTGGAGACACTGAAGCTTTCTTT,CASSGDTEAFF
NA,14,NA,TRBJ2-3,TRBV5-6,TGTGCCAGCAGCTTTTCAGGGGCTGCGGATACGCAGTATTTT,CASSFSGAADTQYF
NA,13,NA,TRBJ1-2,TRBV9,TGTGCCAGCAGCGTAGACAGGGCAGAGGGCTACACCTTC,CASSVDRAEGYTF
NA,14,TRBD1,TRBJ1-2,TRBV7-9,TGTGCCAGCAGCTTAGAACAGGGGTCCTATGGCTACACCTTC,CASSLEQGSYGYTF
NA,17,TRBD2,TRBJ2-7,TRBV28,TGTGCCAGCAGACTCACGGGACTAGCGGGGATATCCTACGAGCAGTACTTC,CASRLTGLAGISYEQYF
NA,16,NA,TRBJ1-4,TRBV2,TGTGCCAGCAGTGAAGTGCGGGGGGCGCCCGTTGAAAAACTGTTTTTT,CASSEVRGAPVEKLFF
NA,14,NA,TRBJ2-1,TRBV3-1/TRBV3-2,TGTGCCAGCAGCAGAACCAGCTCCTACAATGAGCAGTTCTTC,CASSRTSSYNEQFF
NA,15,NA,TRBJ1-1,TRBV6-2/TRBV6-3,TGTGCCAGCAGTTCCGACCCCGGGACATCCACTGAAGCTTTCTTT,CASSSDPGTSTEAFF
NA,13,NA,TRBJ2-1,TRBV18,TGTGCCAGCTCACCATATGGGGCCGATGAGCAGTTCTTC,CASSPYGADEQFF
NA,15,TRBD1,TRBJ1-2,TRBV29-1,TGCAGCGTTGAAAAACCAGGGGGCGCGGACTATGGCTACACCTTC,CSVEKPGGADYGYTF
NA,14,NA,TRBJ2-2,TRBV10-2,TGCGCCAGCAGTGGGAACAGAAACACCGGGGAGCTGTTTTTT,CASSGNRNTGELFF
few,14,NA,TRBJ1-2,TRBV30,TGTGCCTGGAGTGCGGGGTGGGGTAGCAGGGGCTACACCTTC,CAWSAGWGSRGYTF
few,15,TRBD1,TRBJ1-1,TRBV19,TGTGCCAGTAGTATAACAGGGGGCAGAGGCACTGAAGCTTTCTTT,CASSITGGRGTEAFF
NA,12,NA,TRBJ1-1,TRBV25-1,TGTGCCAGCAACGGGGATTTCACTGAAGCTTTCTTT,CASNGDFTEAFF
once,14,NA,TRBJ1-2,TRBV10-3,TGTGCCATCAGTGTTTCAGGGGTTTCCTATGGCTACACCTTC,CAISVSGVSYGYTF
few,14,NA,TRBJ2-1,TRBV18,TGTGCCAGCTCAATTACTAGTGCCCCTAATGAGCAGTTCTTC,CASSITSAPNEQFF
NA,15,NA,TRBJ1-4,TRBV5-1,TGCGCCAGCAGCTTGGAGGGGATTCCTAATGAAAAACTGTTTTTT,CASSLEGIPNEKLFF